Each of the 30 T cell receptor beta chains below was sequenced from the same sample in a study of CD4 T cells in relation to SARS-CoV-2 and coronaviruses. Assay used: immunoSEQ multiplex PCR; TCRdb lists only in-frame clones, some missing. This table holds approximately 22,000 clones, about 71% found once. Before the COVID-19 pandemic, during about 2010-2018, CD4+ T cells were taken from unexposed donors. After more than eight days of culture, CD4+ T cells were isolated. These receptors are not linked to any known antigen. The sequenced sample was CD4+ T cells from PBMCs, cultured in vitro. Receptor source: a human donor in good health.

This chain connects TRBV21-1 to TRBJ1-1. TRBV21-1 is a pseudogene. This CDR3 has 10 residues. This CDR3 reads CANQGRGAFF. The CDR3 region has the DNA TGTGCCAACCAGGGCCGCGGGGCTTTCTTT.

V is TRBV2 and J is TRBJ2-3, with 13 bases that match TRBD2. The CDR3 runs 15 residues. Germline trimming cut 6 bases from V and 4 bases from J; bases unmatched to any gene: 4. Germline V lookup: CDR1 SNHLY, CDR2 FYNNEI. The CDR3 region is CASRELAGGPDTQYF. The CDR3 bases are TGTGCCAGCAGGGAACTAGCGGGGGGGCCAGATACGCAGTATTTT.

The chain recombines TRBV5-1 with TRBJ2-7, with D possibly TRBD1 on 6 matching bases. Germline V gene data show CDR1 as SGHRS and CDR2 as YFSETQ. The CDR3 runs to 16 residues. Trimming took off 0 bases at V and 2 bases at J, with 15 bases between the two ends. This CDR3 is CASSLGISGAAYEQYF. The CDR3 region has the DNA TGCGCCAGCAGCTTGGGGATTTCAGGGGCAGCCTACGAGCAGTACTTC.

This chain uses TRBV29-1 with TRBJ2-5; D not resolved. Trimming shortened V by 7 bases and J by 2 bases, and 11 bases separated the two germline ends. CDR1 SQVTM and CDR2 ANQGSEA come from the germline V gene. The CDR3 consists of 12 residues. The CDR3 spells CSAYPGQETQYF. CDR3 sequence (DNA): TGCAGCGCCTACCCCGGGCAAGAGACCCAGTACTTC.

The CDR3 sequence is CASSLMRTGQYF. The CDR3 DNA reads TGTGCCAGCAGTTTAATGCGGACGGGTCAGTACTTC. V is TRBV12-3 or TRBV12-4 and J is TRBJ2-4; no firm D call. CDR3 size: 12 residues. Trimming removed 2 bases from V and 12 bases from J, with 11 bases in between.

CDR3 in amino acids: CASSPPETGGREPQHF. Here the CDR3 DNA reads TGTGCCAGCTCACCACCGGAGACAGGGGGCAGGGAGCCCCAGCATTTT. The V gene is TRBV18, the J gene TRBJ1-5; 10 nucleotides line up with TRBD1. The germline gives CDR1 KGHSH, CDR2 LQKENI. The CDR3 runs to 16 residues. The ends lost 0 bases at V and 8 bases at J; junction bases unmatched: 7.

This clone has a handful of counts. The rearrangement uses TRBV3-1 (or the pseudogene TRBV3-2) and TRBJ2-7; either TRBD1 or TRBD2 may supply D (5 bases each). CDR1 and CDR2 (germline): LGHDT, YNNKEL (reference sequence). CDR3 length: 13 amino acids. V lost 1 base and J lost 6, with 10 bases in between. This CDR3 is CASSQVPGTEQYF. The CDR3 nucleotides read TGTGCCAGCAGCCAAGTCCCCGGGACCGAGCAGTACTTC.

This clone was detected a few times. This chain joins TRBV2 and TRBJ1-5; no clear D. Germline loops: CDR1 SNHLY, CDR2 FYNNEI. The germline V and J ends were trimmed by 4 bases and 6 bases, with 16 bases remaining between them. The CDR3 length is 15 residues. The CDR3 DNA is TGTGCCAGCAGTGCCCTCACTCCGGAGGCTCAGCCCCAGCATTTT. It specifies CASSALTPEAQPQHF.

This rearrangement joins TRBV6-2 or TRBV6-3 to TRBJ1-2; D is unclear. The CDR3 runs to 14 residues. The V gene's germline CDR1 is MNHEY and CDR2 SVGEGT. V was trimmed by 5 bases and J by 5 bases, leaving 15 bases between them. Here the CDR3 DNA reads TGTGCCAGCAGTCAACTAAACATGGATTATGGCTACACCTTC. This encodes CASSQLNMDYGYTF.

The chain couples TRBV4-3 to TRBJ2-5, with D possibly being TRBD2 (5 bases). Germline values: CDR1 LGHNA, CDR2 YSLEER. Trimming cost V 4 bases and J 5 bases, with 17 bases left between them. The CDR3 extends over 15 amino acids. CDR3 protein: CASSPQIEGGETQYF. CDR3 bases: TGCGCCAGCAGCCCCCAGATCGAAGGCGGGGAGACCCAGTACTTC.

The rearrangement joins TRBV11-2 to TRBJ2-5, with a weak D call TRBD2 (5 bases). This CDR3 region has 15 residues. From germline, CDR1 is SGHAT and CDR2 FQNNGV. Trimming cost V 4 bases and J 1 base, with 13 bases left between them. For the CDR3, the DNA is TGTGCCAGCAGCTCGGGCCCGGGGATCCAAGAGACCCAGTACTTC. Encoded protein: CASSSGPGIQETQYF.

The rearrangement joins TRBV25-1 to TRBJ2-5; 9 bases line up with TRBD1. The germline CDR1 and CDR2 sequences are MGHDK and SYGVNS. The CDR3 contains 16 residues. V shed 8 bases and J 2 bases; nucleotides not matched to a gene: 12. The CDR3 sequence is CASGETGTGWQETQYF. The CDR3 region has the DNA TGTGCCAGCGGAGAGACCGGGACAGGGTGGCAAGAGACCCAGTACTTC.

This chain's CDR3 is CASSLGLAGHQETQYF. In nucleotides, the CDR3 is TGTGCCAGCAGCTTGGGGCTAGCGGGACATCAAGAGACCCAGTACTTC. The chain combines TRBV5-5 with TRBJ2-5; TRBD2 matches at 9 bases. This CDR3 is built from 16 residues. Germline-derived CDR1 and CDR2 are SGHKS and YYEKEE (reference sequence). Trimming took 0 bases from V and 2 from J; bases not matched to a gene: 5.

This sequence joins TRBV2 and TRBJ1-2; 7 bases are shared with TRBD1. CDR1 and CDR2 (germline): SNHLY, FYNNEI. V was clipped by 6 bases and J by 8 bases; unmatched bases: 9. There are 13 residues in the CDR3. The DNA for the CDR3 is TGTGCCAGCAGCCTCGACAGGGATCGAGGCTACACCTTC. Translation gives CASSLDRDRGYTF.

The chain combines TRBV18 with TRBJ1-1; D may be TRBD1 (5 bases). The germline V gene has CDR1 KGHSH and CDR2 LQKENI. The CDR3 extends over 14 amino acids. Trimming left V 3 bases short and J 11 bases short, with 19 bases between. CDR3 loop: CASSPDSGGSLAFF. The CDR3 nucleotides are TGTGCCAGCTCACCCGACTCTGGGGGGTCTCTGGCTTTCTTT.

The V call is TRBV19, the J call TRBJ1-5; D possibly corresponds to TRBD1 (5 bases). The CDR3 extends over 15 amino acids. V gave up 6 bases and J gave up 0 bases, with 12 bases separating them. Germline V gene lookup returns CDR1 LNHDA and CDR2 SQIVND (reference sequence). In DNA form, the CDR3 reads TGTGCCAGTAGGAAGGGGTTCATTAGCAATCAGCCCCAGCATTTT. It specifies CASRKGFISNQPQHF. Filled out from reference TRBV19 and TRBJ1-5, the complete variable domain reads DGGITQSPKYLFRKEGQNVTLSCEQNLNHDAMYWYRQDPGQGLRLIYYSQIVNDFQKGDIAEGYSVSREKKESFPLTVTSAQKNPTAFYLCASRKGFISNQPQHFGDGTRLSIL.

This clone was recorded a few times. The genes are TRBV10-3 and TRBJ1-2; 7 bases are a match to TRBD1. Looked up from germline, CDR1 is ENHRY and CDR2 is SYGVKD. This CDR3 contains 14 residues. V gave up 9 bases and J gave up 2 bases; unmatched junction bases: 9. The CDR3 DNA reads as TGTGCCATAAGAACGGGACAGAGGAACTATGGCTACACCTTC. Its translation: CAIRTGQRNYGYTF.

The genes are TRBV7-2 and TRBJ2-7; possibly TRBD1 for D (5 bases). CDR1 is SGHTA and CDR2 is FQGNSA in the germline V gene. V was cut by 5 bases and J by 5 bases, with 16 bases left in between. The CDR3 consists of 14 residues. CDR3 DNA sequence: TGTGCCAGCAGCACCCCCGTCGGCAGGGACGAGCAGTACTTC. It translates to CASSTPVGRDEQYF.

V gene TRBV28 combines with J gene TRBJ2-1; D not resolved. V was clipped by 3 bases and J by 8 bases, with 14 bases between them. The germline gives CDR1 MDHEN, CDR2 SYDVKM. CDR3 length: 14 residues. DNA for the CDR3: TGTGCCAGCAGTTTGGGTAGGTCAGACGATGAGCAGTTCTTC. As protein: CASSLGRSDDEQFF.

The count of this clone is one. The rearrangement joins TRBV19 to TRBJ1-3, with D maybe TRBD1 (5 bases). V was shortened by 5 bases and J by 1 base, with 18 bases between the two germline ends. Per the germline V gene, CDR1 is LNHDA and CDR2 is SQIVND (reference sequence). The CDR3 is made up of 17 amino acids. The CDR3: CASSRPGRPGSGNTIYF. CDR3 coding DNA: TGTGCCAGTAGTCGACCGGGACGGCCCGGGTCTGGAAACACCATATATTTT.

This clone was picked up a small number of times. This chain links TRBV11-3 with TRBJ1-2; no definite D call. The CDR3 is 10 amino acids. V dropped 4 bases and J dropped 14 bases, with 11 bases sitting between them. CDR1 is SGHNT, CDR2 YENEEA, per germline. CDR3 protein: CASSSREGTF. CDR3 sequence (DNA): TGTGCCAGCAGCTCGCGGGAGGGTACCTTC.

V gene TRBV5-5 combines with J gene TRBJ1-1; no clear D gene. Trimming stripped 3 bases from V and 6 bases from J, with 9 bases between. The CDR3 loop spans 12 amino acids. Per the germline V gene, CDR1 is SGHKS and CDR2 is YYEKEE (reference sequence). The CDR3 protein is CASSYLGAEAFF. The CDR3 DNA sequence: TGTGCCAGCAGCTATCTGGGCGCTGAAGCTTTCTTT.

There are a few counts of this clone. This chain uses TRBV6-6 with TRBJ1-3; no firm D call. V was clipped by 4 bases and J by 0 bases, with 7 bases between them. From germline, CDR1 is MNHNY and CDR2 SVGAGI (reference sequence). The CDR3 contains 14 residues. CDR3 DNA sequence: TGTGCCAGCAGTTTTGGGATCTCTGGAAACACCATATATTTT. This translates into CASSFGISGNTIYF.

This chain joins TRBV7-3 and TRBJ2-7, with D possibly called TRBD1 or TRBD2 (7 bases each). The ends were cut back, 4 bases at V and 6 bases at J, with 13 bases in the middle. This CDR3 is 13 amino acids long. Germline V gives CDR1 SGHTA, CDR2 FQGTGA. CDR3 loop: CASSSTGEGEQYF. As DNA, the CDR3 is TGTGCCAGCAGCTCAACAGGGGAGGGCGAGCAGTACTTC.

The chain combines TRBV5-6 with TRBJ1-5, with D perhaps TRBD1 (6 bases). Per germline, CDR1 SGHDT and CDR2 YYEEEE. This CDR3 comprises 13 residues. V was cut by 0 bases and J by 11 bases, with 12 bases left in between. The CDR3 region is CASSLAGGEAQHF. The CDR3 nucleotides are TGTGCCAGCAGCTTGGCGGGGGGCGAGGCCCAGCATTTT.

This chain links TRBV12-5 with TRBJ2-2; D is unresolved. The germline V gene encodes CDR1 LGHNT and CDR2 FRNRAP. Trimming took 4 bases from V and 4 from J, leaving 4 bases between them. The CDR3 consists of 12 residues. The CDR3 region has the DNA TGTGCTAGTGGTTCGCCCACCGGGGAGCTGTTTTTT. Its translation is CASGSPTGELFF.

The rearrangement uses TRBV11-2 and TRBJ1-4; maybe TRBD1 (5 bases). V dropped 5 bases and J dropped 15 bases, with 25 bases sitting between them. The CDR3 length is 15 residues. In germline, CDR1 is SGHAT, CDR2 FQNNGV. The CDR3 here is CASSSISGTPRRVFF. The CDR3 DNA reads TGTGCCAGCAGCAGCATATCCGGGACGCCCCGCCGCGTGTTTTTT.

The chain is built from TRBV19 and TRBJ1-2; D is perhaps TRBD1 (5 bases). CDR1 is LNHDA and CDR2 is SQIVND in the germline V gene (reference sequence). V was trimmed by 2 bases and J by 5 bases, leaving 24 bases between them. The CDR3 sequence is 18 residues long. CDR3 nucleotide sequence: TGTGCCAGTAGTATAAGGGTACTGAACTCAGACGGGGCTTATGGCTACACCTTC. It encodes CASSIRVLNSDGAYGYTF.

V and J are TRBV3-1 (or the pseudogene TRBV3-2) and TRBJ2-6; unclear D gene. The germline V gene has CDR1 LGHDT and CDR2 YNNKEL (reference sequence). The ends were cut back, 4 bases at V and 0 bases at J, with 7 bases in the middle. This CDR3 has 15 residues. In nucleotides, the CDR3 is TGTGCCAGCAGCCCGTACGACTCTGGGGCCAACGTCCTGACTTTC. This encodes CASSPYDSGANVLTF.

The chain has TRBV4-3 and TRBJ1-4, with 8 bases aligning to TRBD1. Germline CDR1 reads LGHNA; CDR2 reads YSLEER. Trimming cost V 1 base and J 3 bases; bases outside gene matches: 4. CDR3 size: 16 residues. The CDR3 reads CASSQGDRLPNEKLFF. CDR3 DNA: TGCGCCAGCAGCCAAGGGGACAGGTTACCTAATGAAAAACTGTTTTTT.